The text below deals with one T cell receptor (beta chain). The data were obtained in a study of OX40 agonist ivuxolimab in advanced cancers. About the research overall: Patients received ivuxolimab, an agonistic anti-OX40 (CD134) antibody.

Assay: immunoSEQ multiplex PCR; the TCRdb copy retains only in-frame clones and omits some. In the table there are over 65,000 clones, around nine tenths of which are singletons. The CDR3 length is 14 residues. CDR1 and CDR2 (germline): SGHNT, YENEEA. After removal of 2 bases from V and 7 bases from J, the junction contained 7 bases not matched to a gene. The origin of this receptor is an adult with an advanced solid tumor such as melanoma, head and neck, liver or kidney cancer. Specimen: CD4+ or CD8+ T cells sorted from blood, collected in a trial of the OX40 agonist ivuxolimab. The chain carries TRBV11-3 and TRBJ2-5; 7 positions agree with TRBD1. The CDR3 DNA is TGTGCCAGCAGCTTACAAGGACAGGACGGGACCCAGTACTTC. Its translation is CASSLQGQDGTQYF.